A single sample is the source of the 14 T cell receptor beta chains below, sequenced in a study of CD8 T cells in Susac syndrome (dated by TCRdb to between 2017 and 2020). Receptor amplification or capture employed the immunoSEQ multiplex PCR assay. RNA was extracted with the RNeasy kit and 0.5 to 1 ug was reverse transcribed using random hexamers. In-frame beta chains were kept once TCRdb had trimmed the public reads at Q25 with fastp and called clones with MiXCR. Each CDR3 protein gets just one entry, which takes the most common genes and DNA from the rows behind it. The sample contains a few hundred thousand distinct CDR3 sequences, more than 80% of them found a single time. The leading ten clones occupy roughly 0.11% of the sample. Sequencing was performed on CD8+ T cells from PBMCs. Receptors were obtained from a human donor with multiple sclerosis.

This clonotype came up a few times. V gene TRBV12-3 or TRBV12-4 combines with J gene TRBJ1-1; D is undetermined. The CDR3 contains 13 residues. Trimming took 5 bases from V and 1 from J, leaving 8 bases between them. CDR3 region: CASSAGRNTEAFF. CDR3 sequence (DNA): TGTGCCAGCAGTGCTGGGAGGAACACTGAAGCTTTCTTT.

The table lists this clonotype with a few counts. The chain joins TRBV7-9 to TRBJ2-1; D is perhaps TRBD2 (6 bases). Germline CDR1 is SEHNR and CDR2 is FQNEAQ (reference sequence). The CDR3 covers 16 residues. Trimming shortened V by 7 bases and J by 2 bases, and 18 bases separated the two germline ends. The CDR3: CASTSFRRGPYNEQFF. CDR3 coding DNA: TGTGCCAGCACCTCCTTTAGGCGGGGCCCCTACAATGAGCAGTTCTTC. Combining the CDR3 with reference TRBV7-9 and TRBJ2-1 gives the whole variable domain DTGVSQNPRHKITKRGQNVTFRCDPISEHNRLYWYRQTLGQGPEFLTYFQNEAQLEKSRLLSDRFSAERPKGSFSTLEIQRTEQGDSAMYLCASTSFRRGPYNEQFFGPGTRLTVL.

The chain couples TRBV27 to TRBJ2-1; TRBD2 matches at 8 bases. CDR1 is MNHEY, CDR2 SMNVEV, per germline (reference sequence). V shed 6 bases, J shed 7 bases, and the junction held 11 bases outside the gene matches. This CDR3 is 15 amino acids long. Here the CDR3 reads CASSLAGGGPNEQFF. CDR3 bases: TGTGCCAGCAGCTTGGCGGGGGGAGGGCCTAATGAGCAGTTCTTC.

This chain connects TRBV6-1 to TRBJ2-2; TRBD2 is a possible D gene (7 bases). The germline V gene encodes CDR1 MNHNS and CDR2 SASEGT. The V end lost 7 bases, the J end lost 5 bases, and 20 bases lay between the germline ends. The CDR3 contains 16 residues. In nucleotides, the CDR3 is TGTGCCAGCACCCCCCCCGGGGGGCCAAGGACCGGGGAGCTGTTTTTT. It codes for CASTPPGGPRTGELFF.

The chain uses TRBV4-1 and TRBJ2-5; 11 nucleotides agree with TRBD1. Germline-derived CDR1 and CDR2 are MGHRA and YSYEKL. J lost 2 bases, V lost 4 bases, and 9 bases had no gene match. The CDR3 is 17 residues long. CDR3 sequence: CASSPGLGQGAQETQYF. The CDR3 DNA follows: TGCGCCAGCAGCCCGGGACTCGGACAGGGGGCGCAAGAGACCCAGTACTTC.

The sample holds a few counts of this clonotype. CDR3 in DNA: TGTGCCAGTACGGGGGGGAACACCGGGGAGCTGTTTTTT. Translation gives CASTGGNTGELFF. This chain joins TRBV6-5 and TRBJ2-2; 7 bases match TRBD2. This CDR3 is built from 13 residues. Germline V gene sequence: CDR1 MNHEY, CDR2 SVGAGI. With 9 bases clipped from V and 1 base from J, the junction kept 2 bases outside the gene matches.

The chain is built from TRBV5-1 and TRBJ1-1; unclear D gene. Germline V gene data show CDR1 as SGHRS and CDR2 as YFSETQ. The CDR3 is 17 amino acids. The V and J ends lost 0 bases and 3 bases respectively, with 18 bases between them. The CDR3 DNA sequence: TGCGCCAGCAGCTTGGCCGTTTTTTCTGGGAGGTACACTGAAGCTTTCTTT. Amino acids: CASSLAVFSGRYTEAFF.

This clonotype has a handful of counts. The chain links TRBV12-3 or TRBV12-4 to TRBJ2-7; D is ambiguous. Deletions cut 5 bases from V and 2 bases from J, with 10 bases between. The CDR3 sequence is 13 residues long. CDR3 sequence: CASSPTTAYEQYF. The CDR3 DNA is TGTGCCAGCAGTCCCACCACGGCCTACGAGCAGTACTTC.

The chain has TRBV12-3 or TRBV12-4 and TRBJ2-3; tentatively, D is TRBD2 (5 bases). V lost 5 bases and J 4 bases, leaving 19 bases between the germline ends. The CDR3 is 16 residues long. The CDR3 loop reads CASSLPDEGWADTQYF. The CDR3 DNA reads as TGTGCCAGCAGTCTGCCGGACGAGGGATGGGCAGATACGCAGTATTTT.

The CDR3 protein is CTTQSGYEQYF. The CDR3 bases are TGTACTACTCAAAGTGGCTACGAGCAGTACTTC. The rearrangement uses TRBV6-5 and TRBJ2-7; no reliable D call. The CDR3 spans 11 residues. The germline V gene encodes CDR1 MNHEY and CDR2 SVGAGI.

V is TRBV7-3 and J is TRBJ2-5; D unresolved. In germline, CDR1 is SGHTA, CDR2 FQGTGA. The CDR3 has 13 amino acids. V was clipped by 3 bases and J by 5 bases, with 10 bases between them. In DNA, the CDR3 is TGTGCCAGCAGCTTTCAAATGGGGGAGACCCAGTACTTC. It yields the protein CASSFQMGETQYF.

The J gene is TRBJ1-2, the V gene TRBV2; D is unresolved. CDR1 and CDR2 (germline): SNHLY, FYNNEI. Trimming pared 1 base from V and 7 bases from J, leaving 10 bases between. CDR3 length equals 13 residues. The CDR3 DNA reads TGTGCCAGCAGTGAAGTGCCTCTACGTGGCTACACCTTC. This sequence encodes CASSEVPLRGYTF.

The CDR3 region has the DNA TGCAGCGTTGTCTACGCAATGAACACTGAAGCTTTCTTT. This gives the protein CSVVYAMNTEAFF. V gene TRBV29-1 combines with J gene TRBJ1-1; D not resolved. Per the germline V gene, CDR1 is SQVTM and CDR2 is ANQGSEA. The ends were cut back, 4 bases at V and 0 bases at J, with 9 bases in the middle. The CDR3 totals 13 residues.

The V and J genes are TRBV7-9 and TRBJ2-1; TRBD2 is a possible D gene (6 bases). CDR3 length: 14 residues. CDR1 is SEHNR and CDR2 is FQNEAQ in the germline V gene (reference sequence). The V gene lost 3 bases and the J gene lost 4 bases, with 10 bases spanning the gap. The CDR3 DNA reads as TGTGCCAGCAGCTTGGGACGGGGGTACAATGAGCAGTTCTTC. Translated, it gives CASSLGRGYNEQFF.